These T cell receptor beta chains were read from a single sample in a study of cytomegalovirus exposure and HLA in healthy donors. Libraries were prepared by immunoSEQ multiplex PCR; TCRdb keeps only in-frame clonotypes and omits some of them. The data show roughly 150,000 clones, roughly 82% seen once. The sample taken for sequencing was PBMCs. These receptor sequences come from a woman between 45 and 65 years old in good health and CMV-seropositive. CDR3s include the opening cysteine and the closing phenylalanine or tryptophan. The order of the fields is D gene, J gene, V gene, clone size, CDR3 protein, CDR3 DNA. A D gene is named only where the DNA matches it firmly. Clone sizes are given selectively: once, few, many, or a class where the clone is expanded.

>-|TRBJ2-7|TRBV6-5|-
CASSPSWPTYEQYF
TGTGCCAGCAGCCCCAGTTGGCCCACCTACGAGCAGTACTTC
>TRBD1|TRBJ1-2|TRBV5-5|once
CASSLGTGVHRGYTF
TGTGCCAGCAGCTTAGGGACAGGGGTTCATCGCGGCTACACCTTC
>TRBD1|TRBJ1-1|TRBV18|once
CASSPQKGANTEAFF
TGTGCCAGCTCACCACAGAAGGGGGCGAACACTGAAGCTTTCTTT
>-|TRBJ1-1|TRBV4-3|few
CASSHRDTMNTEAFF
TGCGCCAGCAGCCACCGGGACACTATGAACACTGAAGCTTTCTTT
>TRBD2|TRBJ2-3|TRBV2|-
CASTRLAGTSTDTQYF
TGTGCCAGCACGCGGCTAGCGGGAACTAGCACAGATACGCAGTATTTT
>TRBD1|TRBJ2-7|TRBV7-8|-
CASSATGRTVEQYF
TGTGCCAGCAGCGCGACAGGGAGAACTGTTGAGCAGTACTTC
>-|TRBJ2-7|TRBV2|-
CASSDGISYEQYF
TGTGCCAGCAGTGATGGCATCTCCTACGAGCAGTACTTC
>TRBD1|TRBJ2-7|TRBV10-1|few
CASSAGQGAYEQYF
TGCGCCAGCAGTGCGGGACAGGGGGCCTACGAGCAGTACTTC
>-|TRBJ1-1|TRBV6-6|once
CASSTRREEAFF
TGTGCCAGCAGCACTCGGCGGGAAGAAGCTTTCTTT
>-|TRBJ2-7|TRBV18|-
CASSSKGGTALYEQYF
TGTGCCAGCTCATCGAAGGGCGGGACAGCGCTTTACGAGCAGTACTTC
>-|TRBJ1-5|TRBV30|-
CAWSFPGTQDQPQHF
TGTGCCTGGAGTTTCCCCGGGACACAAGATCAGCCCCAGCATTTT
>TRBD1|TRBJ1-2|TRBV29-1|few
CSVDTGVYGYTF
TGCAGCGTTGACACAGGGGTCTATGGCTACACCTTC
>-|TRBJ1-2|TRBV2|-
CASTGTRVRWGYTF
TGTGCCAGCACGGGGACTCGGGTCCGTTGGGGCTACACCTTC
>-|TRBJ2-7|TRBV10-3|-
CAISEQGPSSYEQYF
TGTGCCATCAGCGAGCAGGGCCCGAGCTCCTACGAGCAGTACTTC
>-|TRBJ1-1|TRBV15|-
CATSRAQGLTEAFF
TGTGCCACCAGCAGAGCCCAGGGGCTCACTGAAGCTTTCTTT
>TRBD2|TRBJ2-3|TRBV19|-
CASTIGLAGAHRYF
TGTGCCAGTACCATCGGCCTAGCGGGGGCCCATCGGTATTTT
>TRBD2|TRBJ2-3|TRBV5-4|-
CASSLATSGDTQYF
TGTGCCAGCAGCTTGGCGACTAGCGGAGATACGCAGTATTTT
>-|TRBJ1-1|TRBV20-1|-
CSALGTLEAFF
TGCAGTGCCCTAGGTACTCTTGAAGCTTTCTTT
>-|TRBJ2-7|TRBV27|-
CASSLSFRGYEQYF
TGTGCCAGCAGTTTATCGTTCAGGGGTTACGAGCAGTACTTC
>-|TRBJ1-1|TRBV6-6|-
CASSYPTRQVDEAFF
TGTGCCAGCAGTTACCCCACCCGACAAGTCGATGAAGCTTTCTTT
>-|TRBJ1-1|TRBV15|-
CAIRKDRMTEAFF
TGTGCCATCAGGAAGGACAGAATGACTGAAGCTTTCTTT
>-|TRBJ1-2|TRBV27|-
CASSPSRSTGYTF
TGTGCCAGCAGTCCATCCCGGAGTACTGGCTACACCTTC
>-|TRBJ2-2|TRBV9|once
CASGASNTGELFF
TGTGCCAGCGGGGCCTCGAACACCGGGGAGCTGTTTTTT
>-|TRBJ1-2|TRBV13|-
CASSLSGDGYGYTF
TGTGCCAGCAGCTTGTCGGGGGACGGCTATGGCTACACCTTC
>-|TRBJ1-1|TRBV29-1|once
CSVSLYTEAFF
TGCAGCGTAAGCCTATACACTGAAGCTTTCTTT
>TRBD2|TRBJ2-3|TRBV10-3|-
CAISELAGRQTDTQYF
TGTGCCATCAGTGAACTAGCGGGGCGCCAGACAGATACGCAGTATTTT
>-|TRBJ1-1|TRBV4-3|-
CASSQGGSGTEAFF
TGCGCCAGCAGCCAAGGAGGATCGGGTACTGAAGCTTTCTTT
>TRBD1|TRBJ1-1|TRBV5-6|once
CASSLFDRGEAFF
TGTGCCAGCAGCTTATTCGACAGGGGCGAAGCTTTCTTT
>-|TRBJ1-6|TRBV11-2|-
CASSLPGVGSNSPLHF
TGTGCCAGCAGCTTACCCGGGGTCGGTTCGAATTCACCCCTCCACTTT
>-|TRBJ1-6|TRBV5-6|few
CASSSTEEGNSPLHF
TGTGCCAGCAGCTCGACAGAGGAAGGCAATTCACCCCTCCACTTT
>TRBD1|TRBJ2-1|TRBV2|-
CASSEVTGGGQFF
TGTGCCAGCAGTGAAGTGACAGGGGGTGGGCAGTTCTTC
>-|TRBJ1-1|TRBV6-6|few
CASSYSWGGEAFF
TGTGCCAGCAGTTACTCCTGGGGGGGCGAAGCTTTCTTT
>TRBD1|TRBJ1-4|TRBV28|-
CASSLWAGGEKLFF
TGTGCCAGCAGTTTATGGGCAGGGGGTGAAAAACTGTTTTTT
>-|TRBJ2-5|TRBV2|-
CASSEGGGGETQYF
TGTGCCAGCAGTGAAGGGGGGGGCGGAGAGACCCAGTACTTC
>TRBD1|TRBJ2-3|TRBV5-1|-
CASSLGRDRDSDTQYF
TGCGCCAGCAGCTTGGGCCGGGACAGGGATTCGGATACGCAGTATTTT
>-|TRBJ2-7|TRBV6-1|-
CASRGGVSYEQYF
TGTGCCAGCAGGGGGGGAGTCTCCTACGAGCAGTACTTC
>-|TRBJ1-5|TRBV15|-
CATSLNSLQPQHF
TGTGCCACCAGCCTGAATAGCCTTCAGCCCCAGCATTTT
>-|TRBJ1-1|TRBV7-9|-
CASSQTVNTEAFF
TGTGCCAGCAGCCAAACAGTGAACACTGAAGCTTTCTTT
>-|TRBJ1-1|TRBV7-8|-
CASSLVEGGEAFF
TGTGCCAGCAGCTTAGTCGAGGGCGGTGAAGCTTTCTTT
>-|TRBJ2-7|TRBV18|-
CASSPGSYEQYF
TGTGCCAGCTCACCGGGCAGCTACGAGCAGTACTTC
>TRBD1|TRBJ1-5|TRBV29-1|-
CSVVTGGEAPQHF
TGCAGCGTGGTAACAGGGGGCGAAGCGCCCCAGCATTTT
>-|TRBJ1-3|TRBV6-6|few
CASIIGGSGNTIYF
TGTGCCAGCATCATAGGGGGAAGTGGAAACACCATATATTTT
>-|TRBJ1-3|TRBV19|once
CASSILSSGNTIYF
TGTGCCAGTAGTATTCTGTCCTCTGGAAACACCATATATTTT
>-|TRBJ2-1|TRBV2|-
CATEESSYNEQFF
TGTGCCACCGAGGAGAGCTCCTACAATGAGCAGTTCTTC
>-|TRBJ1-5|TRBV15|-
CATSRDPGLLISNQPQHF
TGTGCCACCAGCAGAGATCCCGGACTGCTAATTTCTAATCAGCCCCAGCATTTT
>-|TRBJ2-2|TRBV5-1|once
CASSSHSLGELFF
TGCGCCAGCAGCTCACACAGCCTCGGGGAGCTGTTTTTT
>-|TRBJ2-5|TRBV19|-
CASLTAETQYF
TGTGCCAGCCTTACTGCGGAGACCCAGTACTTC
>TRBD1|TRBJ2-2|TRBV9|few
CASSPGTGVIGELFF
TGTGCCAGCAGCCCCGGGACAGGGGTTATCGGGGAGCTGTTTTTT
>-|TRBJ2-7|TRBV6-1|-
CASSEGTSPYEQYF
TGTGCCAGCAGTGAAGGAACTAGCCCCTACGAGCAGTACTTC
>TRBD2|TRBJ2-3|TRBV19|-
CASRPSGGASDTQYF
TGTGCCAGTAGGCCTAGCGGGGGGGCCTCAGATACGCAGTATTTT
>-|TRBJ1-1|TRBV7-2|-
CASSLEGYLNTEAFF
TGTGCCAGCAGCTTAGAGGGGTACTTGAACACTGAAGCTTTCTTT
>TRBD1|TRBJ2-7|TRBV30|-
CAWSFRDRTYEQYF
TGTGCCTGGAGTTTCCGGGACAGGACCTACGAGCAGTACTTC
>-|TRBJ2-1|TRBV18|-
CASSPGGYNEQFF
TGTGCCAGCTCACCGGGGGGATACAATGAGCAGTTCTTC